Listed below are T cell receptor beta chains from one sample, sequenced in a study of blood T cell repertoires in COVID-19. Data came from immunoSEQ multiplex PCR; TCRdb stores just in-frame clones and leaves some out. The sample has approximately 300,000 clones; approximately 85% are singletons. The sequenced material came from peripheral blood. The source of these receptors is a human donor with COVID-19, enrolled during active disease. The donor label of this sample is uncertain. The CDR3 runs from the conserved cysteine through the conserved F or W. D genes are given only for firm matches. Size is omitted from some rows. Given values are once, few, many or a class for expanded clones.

DNA: TGTGCCAGCACCGCGGGTGGCTCCTACAATGAGCAGTTCTTC; CDR3: CASTAGGSYNEQFF; J: TRBJ2-1; length: 14; size: once; D: NA; V: TRBV19
DNA: TGTGCCAGCAGTGGGGACAATAACTATGGCTACACCTTC; CDR3: CASSGDNNYGYTF; J: TRBJ1-2; length: 13; size: NA; D: NA; V: TRBV2
DNA: TGTGCCAGCAGCATTGGGGCCGGGACAACGAATAATTCACCCCTCCACTTT; CDR3: CASSIGAGTTNNSPLHF; J: TRBJ1-6; length: 17; size: NA; D: NA; V: TRBV21-1
DNA: TGTGCCAGTAGTATAGATGGACAGGGGGAACGTGGCTACACCTTC; CDR3: CASSIDGQGERGYTF; J: TRBJ1-2; length: 15; size: NA; D: TRBD1; V: TRBV19
DNA: TGTGCCAGCAGTTTACAGGCCGGGAACACTGAAGCTTTCTTT; CDR3: CASSLQAGNTEAFF; J: TRBJ1-1; length: 14; size: NA; D: NA; V: TRBV27
DNA: TGTGCCAGCAGGGGCCGCTACTCTGGAAACACCATATATTTT; CDR3: CASRGRYSGNTIYF; J: TRBJ1-3; length: 14; size: NA; D: NA; V: TRBV6-5
DNA: TGTGCCAGCAGTGGACAGGGTTTCGGCTACACCTTC; CDR3: CASSGQGFGYTF; J: TRBJ1-2; length: 12; size: few; D: TRBD1; V: TRBV2
DNA: TGTGCCAGCAGCTTAACAGGGGGCGTGGAGACCCAGTACTTC; CDR3: CASSLTGGVETQYF; J: TRBJ2-5; length: 14; size: NA; D: TRBD1; V: TRBV7-9
DNA: TGTGCCAGTAGTATAGCCCCTCCAGGGGACGGGGAGCTGTTTTTT; CDR3: CASSIAPPGDGELFF; J: TRBJ2-2; length: 15; size: NA; D: NA; V: TRBV19
DNA: TGTGCCAGCAGCTTAGCGCGGGGAGTTGAAGCTTTCTTT; CDR3: CASSLARGVEAFF; J: TRBJ1-1; length: 13; size: NA; D: NA; V: TRBV7-2